One and the same sample provided the 8 T cell receptor beta chains below, sequenced in a study of T cell responses to AZD1222 COVID-19 vaccine. Profiling relied on immunoSEQ multiplex PCR, and the TCRdb table lists in-frame clones only, not all of them. The sample yields about 110,000 clones, about 90% seen once. The specimen comprised peripheral blood, sampled on day 0 of AZD1222 vaccination. These receptors originate from an adult in good health.

The chain combines TRBV5-1 with TRBJ2-7, with unresolved D. Germline CDR1 reads SGHRS; CDR2 reads YFSETQ. The V end lost 2 bases, the J end lost 1 base, and 7 bases lay between the germline ends. CDR3 length equals 13 residues. This CDR3 reads CASSFPESYEQYF. In nucleotides, the CDR3 is TGCGCCAGCAGCTTCCCCGAATCCTACGAGCAGTACTTC.

The CDR3 sequence is CASSPRSEDYEQYF. The DNA for the CDR3 is TGTGCCAGCTCACCCCGCTCGGAAGACTACGAGCAGTACTTC. The chain combines TRBV18 with TRBJ2-7; no clear D. The V gene lost 3 bases and the J gene lost 3 bases, with 12 bases spanning the gap. Germline CDR1 KGHSH, CDR2 LQKENI. This CDR3 has 14 residues.

V usage is TRBV3-1 (or the pseudogene TRBV3-2) and J usage is TRBJ2-2, with a tentative D call TRBD2 (6 bases). V was shortened by 1 base and J by 3 bases, with 12 bases between the two germline ends. The CDR3 runs 16 residues. Germline lookup yields CDR1 LGHDT and CDR2 YNNKEL (reference sequence). CDR3 coding DNA: TGTGCCAGCAGCCAAGTTGGCGGGGAGGACACCGGGGAGCTGTTTTTT. Its translation: CASSQVGGEDTGELFF.

This sequence joins TRBV12-3 or TRBV12-4 and TRBJ1-6, with D perhaps TRBD1 (5 bases). Trimming pared 4 bases from V and 10 bases from J, leaving 11 bases between. The CDR3 length is 13 residues. The CDR3 sequence is CASSWGGESPLHF. The CDR3 DNA is TGTGCCAGCAGTTGGGGGGGAGAGTCACCCCTCCACTTT.

V and J are TRBV18 and TRBJ2-5; no definite D call. Trimming stripped 0 bases from V and 0 bases from J, with 5 bases between. CDR1 and CDR2 (germline): KGHSH, LQKENI. CDR3 length: 14 residues. CDR3 sequence reads: CASSPPSDQETQYF. Here the CDR3 DNA reads TGTGCCAGCTCACCACCATCAGACCAAGAGACCCAGTACTTC.

V usage is TRBV18 and J usage is TRBJ1-5; a weak D match, TRBD1 (5 bases). The V and J ends lost 7 bases and 5 bases respectively, with 12 bases between them. Looked up from germline, CDR1 is KGHSH and CDR2 is LQKENI. The CDR3 has 13 residues. The CDR3 nucleotides read TGTGCCAGCTGCGAGGGACGCGATCAGCCCCAGCATTTT. Amino acids: CASCEGRDQPQHF.

The chain recombines TRBV3-1 (or the pseudogene TRBV3-2) with TRBJ1-5, with D tentatively TRBD1 (5 bases). CDR1 and CDR2 (germline): LGHDT, YNNKEL (reference sequence). V dropped 1 base and J dropped 5 bases, with 12 bases sitting between them. The CDR3 is 15 amino acids. The CDR3, as DNA: TGTGCCAGCAGCCAAGCTCCAGGGCCTGATCAGCCCCAGCATTTT. Residues: CASSQAPGPDQPQHF.

This chain uses TRBV9 with TRBJ2-2, with TRBD2 matching 12 bases. V gave up 4 bases and J gave up 3 bases; unmatched junction bases: 4. Germline CDR1 is SGDLS and CDR2 is YYNGEE. The CDR3 is 16 amino acids. The CDR3 sequence: CASSSLAGGDTGELFF. The CDR3 DNA sequence: TGTGCCAGCAGCTCCCTAGCGGGGGGGGACACCGGGGAGCTGTTTTTT.